The clone carrying this TCR beta chain was seen a handful of times. Its antigen is not known. TCRdb called the 5' RACE reads again in MiXCR, with one record for every CDR3 protein. The sample includes some 57,000 distinct CDR3 sequences, under 20% of them seen just once. Study-level results: Tumor-infiltrating Treg TCR alpha and beta sequences overlapped most with tumor naive CD4+ T cells, then blood naive.

Naive CD4+ cells had CD25+ Tregs removed. Trimming cost V 0 bases and J 1 base; bases outside gene matches: 1. The CDR3 length is 15 residues. Germline V lookup: CDR1 SGHTA, CDR2 FQGTGA. The origin of this receptor is a female donor with breast cancer. The sequenced sample was naive CD4+ T cells sorted from blood. Regarding subset: naive CD4+ T cells, CD4+CD45RA+CD25-. V gene TRBV7-3 combines with J gene TRBJ2-5; 8 bases are shared with TRBD2. DNA of the CDR3: TGTGCCAGCAGCTTAACCGGGACTAGCCAAGAGACCCAGTACTTC. It codes for CASSLTGTSQETQYF.